This T cell receptor beta chain comes out of a study of OX40 agonist ivuxolimab in advanced cancers. Looking at the study overall: Prior anti-PD-1, anti-PD-L1 or anti-CTLA-4 therapy was allowed; about 39% had some. Partial responses were achieved by three patients: one hepatocellular carcinoma, two cutaneous melanoma.

Notes on the study in general: Expanded clones belonging to CD8+ T cells outnumbered, on average, those of CD4+.

The data were produced by immunoSEQ multiplex PCR, yet TCRdb's version contains in-frame clones alone and is incomplete. Among 75,000 to 80,000 clones listed, about 90% were seen once. Germline CDR1 and CDR2: WNHNN and SYGVQD (reference sequence). V was clipped by 6 bases and J by 2 bases, with 15 bases between them. The CDR3 contains 15 residues. Concerning this clone itself: Antigen specificity is unknown.

The clonotype was recovered from an adult with an advanced solid tumor such as melanoma, head and neck, liver or kidney cancer. The rearrangement links TRBV10-1 to TRBJ2-3, with D possibly called TRBD1 or TRBD2 (6 bases each). Sequencing was performed on CD4+ or CD8+ T cells sorted from blood, taken in a trial of the OX40 agonist ivuxolimab. As DNA, the CDR3 is TGCGCCAGCAGCTCCGGGGGCTCCATCACAGATACGCAGTATTTT. Translation: CASSSGGSITDTQYF.